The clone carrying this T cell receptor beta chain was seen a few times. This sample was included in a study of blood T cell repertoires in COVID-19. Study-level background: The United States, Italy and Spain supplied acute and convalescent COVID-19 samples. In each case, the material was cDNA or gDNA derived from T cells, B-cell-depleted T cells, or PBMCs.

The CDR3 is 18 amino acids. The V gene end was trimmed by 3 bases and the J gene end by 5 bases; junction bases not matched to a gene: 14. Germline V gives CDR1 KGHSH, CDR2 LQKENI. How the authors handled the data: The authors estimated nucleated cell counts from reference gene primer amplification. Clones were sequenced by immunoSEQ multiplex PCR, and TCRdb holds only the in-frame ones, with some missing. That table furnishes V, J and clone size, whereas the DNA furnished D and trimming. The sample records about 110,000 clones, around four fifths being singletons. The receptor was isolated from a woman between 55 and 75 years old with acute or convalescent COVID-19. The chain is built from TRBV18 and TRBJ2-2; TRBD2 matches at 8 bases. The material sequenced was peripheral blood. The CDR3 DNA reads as TGTGCCAGCTCACCCAATGCAGGCCCGGGACTAGGGACCGGGGAGCTGTTTTTT. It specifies CASSPNAGPGLGTGELFF.